These 27 T cell receptor beta chains came from one sample sequenced in a study of regulatory T cells in long-lasting Graves disease. The time point: persistent/refractory GD, antithyroid drugs over 5 years with positive TRAb. Extracted RNA from PBMCs served as the source of the TCR library. Combining iRepertoire HTBI primers with Arm-PCR of CDR3 regions, the authors built TCR beta libraries. Each CDR3 protein gets one entry after TCRdb re-called the multiplex PCR reads with MiXCR. Among approximately 470,000 distinct CDR3 sequences listed, about 20% were seen once. The specimen comprised peripheral blood mononuclear cells (PBMCs), sampled when the disease was refractory, from a patient treated with antithyroid drugs. The source is a female donor with Graves disease.

This clonotype was picked up many times. CDR3 protein: CSVTAAGTQYF. Here the CDR3 DNA reads TGCAGCGTTACAGCGGCCGGGACCCAGTACTTC. This sequence joins TRBV29-1 and TRBJ2-5, with D possibly being TRBD2 (5 bases). Germline CDR1 reads SQVTM; CDR2 reads ANQGSEA. Between the trimmed V and J ends, which lost 5 bases and 7 bases, there was a span of 11 bases. The CDR3 length is 11 residues.

This clonotype was observed a few times. The chain uses TRBV6-2 or TRBV6-3 and TRBJ1-4; D remains unclear. V shed 0 bases and J shed 0 bases, with 2 bases lying between them. The CDR3 contains 14 residues. The germline gives CDR1 MNHEY, CDR2 SVGEGT. CDR3 amino acids: CASSYSATNEKLFF. The CDR3 nucleotides read TGTGCCAGCAGTTACTCCGCAACTAATGAAAAACTGTTTTTT.

This clonotype was recorded many times. CDR3 region: CASSPTGLGYGYTF. The DNA for the CDR3 is TGTGCCAGCTCACCGACAGGGCTGGGCTATGGCTACACCTTC. The V and J genes are TRBV2 and TRBJ1-2, with 7 bases aligning to TRBD1. This CDR3 region has 14 residues. The trim removed 8 bases at V and 4 bases at J, leaving 10 bases unmatched. From germline, CDR1 is SNHLY and CDR2 FYNNEI.

This clonotype has ten or more counts. The genes are TRBV7-9 and TRBJ1-1; tentative D call: TRBD1 (6 bases). CDR1 and CDR2 (germline): SEHNR, FQNEAQ (reference sequence). The CDR3 is made up of 15 amino acids. V shed 3 bases and J shed 0 bases, with 11 bases lying between them. The CDR3 loop reads CASSLGAVMNTEAFF. The CDR3, as DNA: TGTGCCAGCAGCTTGGGGGCAGTCATGAACACTGAAGCTTTCTTT.

This clonotype was recorded at least ten times. The chain links TRBV18 to TRBJ2-7; TRBD1 might be the D (6 bases). The CDR3 is 14 amino acids. V was cut by 3 bases and J by 2 bases, with 11 bases left in between. Looked up from germline, CDR1 is KGHSH and CDR2 is LQKENI. The chain's CDR3 is CASSPSGTTYEQYF. The CDR3 DNA reads TGTGCCAGCTCACCTTCCGGGACAACCTACGAGCAGTACTTC.

The rearrangement links TRBV6-5 to TRBJ1-5; possible D gene TRBD1, 5 bases. V lost 0 bases and J lost 11, with 8 bases in between. The CDR3 is made up of 12 amino acids. Germline assignment: CDR1 MNHEY and CDR2 SVGAGI. The CDR3 here is CASSYSEGAQHF. CDR3 sequence (DNA): TGTGCCAGCAGTTACTCTGAAGGGGCCCAGCATTTT.

In its sample, this clonotype was seen many times. The gene calls are TRBV6-1 and TRBJ1-1; possibly TRBD1 for D (5 bases). Trimming shortened V by 4 bases and J by 7 bases, and 13 bases separated the two germline ends. The CDR3 covers 13 residues. Germline assignment: CDR1 MNHNS and CDR2 SASEGT. The DNA for the CDR3 is TGTGCCAGCAGTGGATGGGGGGATGGTGAAGCTTTCTTT. Translating gives CASSGWGDGEAFF.

This clonotype has at least ten counts. This chain uses TRBV6-1 with TRBJ1-2; 9 nucleotides align to TRBD1. Germline assignment: CDR1 MNHNS and CDR2 SASEGT. The CDR3 consists of 14 residues. J gave up 8 bases and V 6 bases, and 10 bases lay outside the gene matches. CDR3 in amino acids: CASRPSGTGRGYTF. CDR3 coding DNA: TGTGCCAGCAGGCCTTCAGGGACAGGGAGAGGCTACACCTTC.

This clonotype appeared a few times. The chain couples TRBV7-9 to TRBJ1-5, with 7 bases fitting TRBD1. Germline CDR1 reads SEHNR; CDR2 reads FQNEAQ (reference sequence). This CDR3 is built from 16 residues. The V and J ends lost 2 bases and 4 bases, in that order; junction bases with no gene match: 8. The CDR3 loop is CASSLWDSIGNQPQHF. The CDR3 coding sequence is TGTGCCAGCAGCTTATGGGACAGTATAGGTAATCAGCCCCAGCATTTT.

As to this clonotype: This may arise from a read error, as a much more abundant clone is one base away. The V gene is TRBV7-2, the J gene TRBJ2-2; 8 positions agree with TRBD1. From germline, CDR1 is SGHTA and CDR2 FQGNSA. This CDR3 comprises 17 residues. V was clipped by 4 bases and J by 2 bases; unmatched bases: 9. The chain's CDR3 is CASSWDRRLLNTGELFF. The CDR3 region has the DNA TGTGCCAGCAGCTGGGACAGGAGGCTCTTAAACACCGGGGAGCTGTTTTTT.

With regard to this clonotype: A much bigger clone sits one base away, suggesting this may be a read error. The CDR3 does not close with the conserved phenylalanine or tryptophan, likely indicating a read error. This CDR3 is CASRPGGRGTRQPQHY. The CDR3 DNA reads TGTGCCAGCAGACCCGGGGGGCGCGGGACGAGGCAGCCCCAGCATTAT. This sequence joins TRBV6-1 and TRBJ1-5; D is perhaps TRBD1 (6 bases). This CDR3 region has 16 residues. The V end was cut by 6 bases, the J end by 7 bases, with 22 bases between. The germline gives CDR1 MNHNS, CDR2 SASEGT.

V usage is TRBV7-2 and J usage is TRBJ2-7, with 8 bases identical to TRBD2. CDR1 SGHTA and CDR2 FQGNSA come from the germline V gene. Unmatched junction bases numbered 5, after V lost 5 bases and J lost 2 bases. This CDR3 has 14 residues. CDR3 loop: CASSPAGAPYEQYF. In DNA, the CDR3 is TGTGCCAGCAGCCCAGCGGGAGCCCCCTACGAGCAGTACTTC. The whole variable domain, remainder taken from reference TRBV7-2 and TRBJ2-7, is GAGVSQSPSNKVTEKGKDVELRCDPISGHTALYWYRQSLGQGLEFLIYFQGNSAPDKSGLPSDRFSAERTGGSVSTLTIQRTQQEDSAVYLCASSPAGAPYEQYFGPGTRLTVT.

This clonotype was found a few times. The chain employs TRBV20-1 and TRBJ1-4; 11 bases agree with TRBD1. Looked up from germline, CDR1 is DFQATT and CDR2 is SNEGSKA (reference sequence). The CDR3 runs 13 residues. Trimming at V came to 5 bases and at J to 8 bases, leaving 4 bases not matched to a gene. CDR3 region: CSAPGQGVEKLFF. In nucleotides, the CDR3 is TGCAGTGCTCCGGGACAGGGGGTCGAAAAACTGTTTTTT.

The J gene is TRBJ2-7, the V gene TRBV5-1; 9 positions agree with TRBD1. V gave up 3 bases and J gave up 7 bases; unmatched junction bases: 20. This CDR3 contains 18 residues. CDR1 and CDR2 from the germline V gene are SGHRS and YFSETQ. Written as DNA, the CDR3 is TGCGCCAGCAGCTCCGTACCGGTACAAAGGACAGGGGTGGGGGAGCAGTACTTC. Translation gives CASSSVPVQRTGVGEQYF.

V and J are TRBV18 and TRBJ2-1; 11 nucleotides match TRBD2. J gave up 4 bases and V 4 bases, and 6 bases lay outside the gene matches. CDR3 length equals 16 residues. CDR1 is KGHSH, CDR2 LQKENI, per germline. CDR3: CASSRTGTSGYNEQFF. Here the CDR3 DNA reads TGTGCCAGCTCACGGACCGGGACTAGCGGTTACAATGAGCAGTTCTTC.

This clonotype was counted many times. The CDR3 region is CSARSSLSYGYTF. The CDR3 nucleotides are TGCAGTGCTAGGTCCAGTCTTTCCTATGGCTACACCTTC. The chain recombines TRBV20-1 with TRBJ1-2; D is unclear. Germline V gene lookup returns CDR1 DFQATT and CDR2 SNEGSKA (reference sequence). Deletions cut 3 bases from V and 4 bases from J, with 12 bases between. The CDR3 has 13 residues.

This clonotype came up many times. V usage is TRBV27 and J usage is TRBJ1-2, with 7 bases aligning to TRBD1. V gave up 0 bases and J gave up 7 bases; unmatched junction bases: 11. The germline CDR1 and CDR2 sequences are MNHEY and SMNVEV (reference sequence). The CDR3 is 16 amino acids. CDR3 in amino acids: CASSLSTRGAVGGYTF. The CDR3 region has the DNA TGTGCCAGCAGTTTATCGACCAGGGGGGCAGTCGGTGGCTACACCTTC.

J is TRBJ1-5 and V is TRBV6-9, with a weak D call TRBD1 (6 bases). Trimming left V 4 bases short and J 7 bases short, with 17 bases between. Germline V gene sequence: CDR1 MNHGY, CDR2 SVAAGI. This CDR3 has 15 residues. Written as DNA, the CDR3 is TGTGCCAGCAGTTCCCTCAGGGGTTCAGCCCAGCCCCAGCATTTT. It translates to CASSSLRGSAQPQHF.

The chain uses TRBV7-2 and TRBJ2-2; TRBD1 is a possible D gene (6 bases). The CDR3 length is 12 residues. CDR1 is SGHTA and CDR2 is FQGNSA in the germline V gene. The V and J ends lost 5 bases and 7 bases respectively, with 8 bases between them. CDR3 sequence (DNA): TGTGCCAGCAGCCGGACAGACGGGGAGCTGTTTTTT. It codes for CASSRTDGELFF. The full variable domain, with the rest looked up from reference TRBV7-2 and TRBJ2-2, is GAGVSQSPSNKVTEKGKDVELRCDPISGHTALYWYRQSLGQGLEFLIYFQGNSAPDKSGLPSDRFSAERTGGSVSTLTIQRTQQEDSAVYLCASSRTDGELFFGEGSRLTVL.

This clonotype was observed many times. V and J are TRBV20-1 and TRBJ2-3; tentative D call: TRBD2 (6 bases). Trimming pared 5 bases from V and 0 bases from J, leaving 12 bases between. The CDR3 extends over 14 amino acids. The germline V gene encodes CDR1 DFQATT and CDR2 SNEGSKA (reference sequence). The CDR3 coding sequence is TGCAGTGCTTCTCAGGGACTCAGCACAGATACGCAGTATTTT. Residues: CSASQGLSTDTQYF.

This clonotype has a handful of counts. Here the CDR3 reads CASSLVTVGTEAFF. The CDR3 nucleotides are TGTGCCAGCAGCTTGGTAACGGTAGGCACTGAAGCTTTCTTT. The chain uses TRBV7-9 and TRBJ1-1; D uncertain. V was shortened by 3 bases and J by 4 bases, with 12 bases between the two germline ends. Germline loops: CDR1 SEHNR, CDR2 FQNEAQ (reference sequence). The CDR3 runs to 14 residues.

This clonotype appeared a few times. The CDR3 bases are TGTGCCAGCAGCTTGGTTCTAGCGGGGGTGCTCCGAAAGGCCCAGTACTTC. This sequence encodes CASSLVLAGVLRKAQYF. The J gene is TRBJ2-5, the V gene TRBV5-6; 10 nucleotides align to TRBD2. This CDR3 is built from 17 residues. The germline gives CDR1 SGHDT, CDR2 YYEEEE. V lost 0 bases to trimming and J lost 9 bases; unmatched junction nucleotides: 14.

The V gene is TRBV14, the J gene TRBJ2-7; D call uncertain. V lost 6 bases and J 4 bases, leaving 10 bases between the germline ends. CDR3 length equals 12 residues. Germline loops: CDR1 SGHDN, CDR2 FVKESK. CDR3 bases: TGTGCCAGCAGGCTATCAGGATACGAGCAGTACTTC. It yields the protein CASRLSGYEQYF.

This clonotype was counted at least ten times. The V gene is TRBV6-2 or TRBV6-3, the J gene TRBJ1-2; 9 nucleotides align to TRBD1. J lost 6 bases, V lost 2 bases, and 7 bases had no gene match. The CDR3 is 15 amino acids. Germline lookup yields CDR1 MNHEY and CDR2 SVGEGT. The CDR3 protein is CASSYAGRTGDGYTF. The CDR3 DNA follows: TGTGCCAGCAGTTACGCGGGGAGGACAGGGGATGGCTACACCTTC.

The rearrangement joins TRBV30 to TRBJ2-3; D is ambiguous. The germline CDR1 and CDR2 sequences are GTSNPN and SVGIG (reference sequence). The CDR3 covers 11 residues. V lost 2 bases to trimming and J lost 4 bases, with 4 bases between them. CDR3 in amino acids: CAWSRSDTQYF. As DNA, the CDR3 is TGTGCCTGGAGTAGGTCAGATACGCAGTATTTT.

Many counts were recorded for this clonotype. The chain links TRBV10-3 to TRBJ2-7; D is unresolved. CDR1 and CDR2 from the germline V gene are ENHRY and SYGVKD. CDR3 length equals 13 residues. Trimming cost V 4 bases and J 0 bases, with 7 bases left between them. The chain's CDR3 is CAISVESSYEQYF. The CDR3 region has the DNA TGTGCCATCAGTGTAGAAAGCTCCTACGAGCAGTACTTC.

V gene TRBV15 combines with J gene TRBJ1-2; D not certain. Trimming removed 3 bases from V and 0 bases from J, with 11 bases in between. Germline assignment: CDR1 LNHNV and CDR2 YYDKDF (reference sequence). There are 15 residues in the CDR3. Here the CDR3 reads CATSREPRANYGYTF. In nucleotides, the CDR3 is TGTGCCACCAGCAGGGAACCTAGAGCTAACTATGGCTACACCTTC.